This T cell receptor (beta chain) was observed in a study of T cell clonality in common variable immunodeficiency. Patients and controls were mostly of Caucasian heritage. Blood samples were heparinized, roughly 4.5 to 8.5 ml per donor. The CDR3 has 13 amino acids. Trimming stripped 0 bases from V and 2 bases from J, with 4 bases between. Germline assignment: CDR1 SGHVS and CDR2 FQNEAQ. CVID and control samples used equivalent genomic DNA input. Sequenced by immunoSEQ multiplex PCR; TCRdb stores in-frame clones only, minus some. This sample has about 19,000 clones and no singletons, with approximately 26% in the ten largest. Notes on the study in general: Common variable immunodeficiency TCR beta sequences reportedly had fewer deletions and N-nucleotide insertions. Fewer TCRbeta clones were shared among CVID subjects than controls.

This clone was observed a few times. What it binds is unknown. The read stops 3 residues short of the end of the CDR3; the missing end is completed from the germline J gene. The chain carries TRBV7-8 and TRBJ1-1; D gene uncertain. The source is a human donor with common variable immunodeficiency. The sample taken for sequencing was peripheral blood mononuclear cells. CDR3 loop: CASSLALNTEAFF. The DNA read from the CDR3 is TGTGCCAGCAGCTTAGCTCTTAACACTGAA.